This T cell receptor beta chain was documented in a study of blood T cell repertoires in COVID-19. TCRdb keeps only in-frame clones here, not all; method: immunoSEQ multiplex PCR. Of approximately 69,000 clones in the sample, around 90% were seen once. The ends were cut back, 2 bases at V and 1 base at J, with 7 bases in the middle. This CDR3 has 14 residues. Germline V gene data show CDR1 as LNHDA and CDR2 as SQIVND (reference sequence). The gene calls are TRBV19 and TRBJ2-3; tentative D call: TRBD2 (5 bases). This sequence originates from a man in his fifties or sixties with acute or convalescent COVID-19. The sample comprised peripheral blood. The CDR3 DNA sequence: TGTGCCAGTAGTATAAGCGGTGGCACAGATACGCAGTATTTT. Translation gives CASSISGGTDTQYF.